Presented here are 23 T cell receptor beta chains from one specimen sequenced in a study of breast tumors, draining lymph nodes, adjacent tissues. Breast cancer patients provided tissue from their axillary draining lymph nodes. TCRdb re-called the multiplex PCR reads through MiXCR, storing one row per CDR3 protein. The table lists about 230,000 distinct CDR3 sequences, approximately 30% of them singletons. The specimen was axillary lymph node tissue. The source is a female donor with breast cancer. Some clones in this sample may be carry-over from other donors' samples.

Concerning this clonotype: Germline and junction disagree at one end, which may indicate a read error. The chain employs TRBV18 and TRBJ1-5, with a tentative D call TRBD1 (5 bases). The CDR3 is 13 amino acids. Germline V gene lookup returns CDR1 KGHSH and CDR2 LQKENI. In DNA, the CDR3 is TGTGCCAGCTCAAGGGGTAGCCATCAGCCCCAGCATTTT. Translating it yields CASSRGSHQPQHF. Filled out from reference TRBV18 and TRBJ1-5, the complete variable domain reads NAGVMQNPRHLVRRRGQEARLRCSPMKGHSHVYWYRQLPEEGLKFMVYLQKENIIDESGMPKERFSAEFPKEGPSILRIQQVVRGDSAAYFCASSRGSHQPQHFGDGTRLSIL.

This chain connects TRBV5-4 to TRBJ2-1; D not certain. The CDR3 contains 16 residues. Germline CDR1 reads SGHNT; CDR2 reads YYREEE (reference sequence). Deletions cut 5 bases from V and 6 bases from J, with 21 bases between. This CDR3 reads CASSLRGPLRTNEQFF. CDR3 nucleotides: TGTGCCAGCAGTCTGCGTGGGCCCCTCCGGACCAATGAGCAGTTCTTC.

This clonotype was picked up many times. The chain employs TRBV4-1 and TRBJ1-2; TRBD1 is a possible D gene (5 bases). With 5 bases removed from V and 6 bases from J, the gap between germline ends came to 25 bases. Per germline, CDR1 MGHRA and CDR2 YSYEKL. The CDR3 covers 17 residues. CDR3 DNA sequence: TGCGCCAGCAGCTCTAGAAGGGGAAGGGCAAAGGACGATGGCTACACCTTC. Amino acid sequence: CASSSRRGRAKDDGYTF.

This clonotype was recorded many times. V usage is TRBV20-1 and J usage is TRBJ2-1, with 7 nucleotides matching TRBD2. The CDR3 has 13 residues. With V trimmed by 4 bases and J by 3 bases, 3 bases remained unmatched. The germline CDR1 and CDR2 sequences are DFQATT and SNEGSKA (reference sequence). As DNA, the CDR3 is TGCAGTGCTACTAAGCGGGGCTACAATGAGCAGTTCTTC. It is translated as CSATKRGYNEQFF.

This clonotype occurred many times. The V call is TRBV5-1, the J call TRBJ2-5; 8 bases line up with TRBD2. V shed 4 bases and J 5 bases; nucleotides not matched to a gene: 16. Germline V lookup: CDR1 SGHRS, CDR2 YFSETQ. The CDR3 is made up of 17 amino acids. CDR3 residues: CASSLYIFSGIGETQYF. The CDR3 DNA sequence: TGCGCCAGCAGCCTATACATCTTTAGCGGGATAGGGGAGACCCAGTACTTC.

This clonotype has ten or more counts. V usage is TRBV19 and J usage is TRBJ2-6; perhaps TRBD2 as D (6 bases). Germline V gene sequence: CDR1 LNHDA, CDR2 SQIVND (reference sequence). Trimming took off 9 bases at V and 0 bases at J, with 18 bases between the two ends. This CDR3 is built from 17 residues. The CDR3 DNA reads TGTGCCAGCCGCCTGGACGGAGGGGTCTCTGGGGCCAACGTCCTGACTTTC. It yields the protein CASRLDGGVSGANVLTF. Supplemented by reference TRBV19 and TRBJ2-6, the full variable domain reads DGGITQSPKYLFRKEGQNVTLSCEQNLNHDAMYWYRQDPGQGLRLIYYSQIVNDFQKGDIAEGYSVSREKKESFPLTVTSAQKNPTAFYLCASRLDGGVSGANVLTFGAGSRLTVL.

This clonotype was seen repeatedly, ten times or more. CDR3 amino acids: CSAIPGQGNTGELFF. CDR3 sequence (DNA): TGCAGTGCTATTCCGGGACAGGGAAACACCGGGGAGCTGTTTTTT. The genes are TRBV20-1 and TRBJ2-2, with 9 nucleotides matching TRBD1. The CDR3 contains 15 residues. Germline V CDR1 and CDR2: DFQATT, SNEGSKA (reference sequence). The junction had 5 bases not matched to a gene; V was cut back by 4 bases and J by 2 bases.

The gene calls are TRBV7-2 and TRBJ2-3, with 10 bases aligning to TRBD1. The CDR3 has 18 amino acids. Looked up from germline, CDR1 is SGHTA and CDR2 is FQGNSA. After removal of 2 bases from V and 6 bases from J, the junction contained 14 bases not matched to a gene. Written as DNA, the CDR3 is TGTGCCAGCAGCTTAACGTGGACAGGGGGGACCCTTGCTGATACGCAGTATTTT. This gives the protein CASSLTWTGGTLADTQYF.

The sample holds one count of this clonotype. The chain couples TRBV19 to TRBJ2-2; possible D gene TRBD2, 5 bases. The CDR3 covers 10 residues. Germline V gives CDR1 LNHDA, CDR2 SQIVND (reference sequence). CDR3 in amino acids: CVGGSGELFF. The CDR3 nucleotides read TGTGTCGGCGGGTCCGGGGAGCTGTTTTTT.

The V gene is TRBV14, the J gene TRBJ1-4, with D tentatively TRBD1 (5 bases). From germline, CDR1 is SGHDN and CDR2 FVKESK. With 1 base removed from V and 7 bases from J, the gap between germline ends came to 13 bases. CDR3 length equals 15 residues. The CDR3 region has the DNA TGTGCCAGCAGCCAAGGGGGGTCCGGGAGTGAAAAACTGTTTTTT. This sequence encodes CASSQGGSGSEKLFF.

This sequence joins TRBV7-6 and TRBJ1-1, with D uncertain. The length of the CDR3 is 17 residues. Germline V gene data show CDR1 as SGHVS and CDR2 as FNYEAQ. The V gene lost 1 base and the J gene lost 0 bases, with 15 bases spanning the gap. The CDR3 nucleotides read TGTGCCAGCAGCTTAGAAGAGGGATCGGGCATGAACACTGAAGCTTTCTTT. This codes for CASSLEEGSGMNTEAFF.

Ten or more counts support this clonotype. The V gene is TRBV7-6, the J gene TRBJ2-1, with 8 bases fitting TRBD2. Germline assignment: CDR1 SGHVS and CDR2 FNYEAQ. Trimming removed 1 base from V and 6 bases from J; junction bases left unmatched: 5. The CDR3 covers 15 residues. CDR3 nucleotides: TGTGCCAGCAGCTTAGAGGGGCTAGCGGGCAATGAGCAGTTCTTC. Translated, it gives CASSLEGLAGNEQFF.

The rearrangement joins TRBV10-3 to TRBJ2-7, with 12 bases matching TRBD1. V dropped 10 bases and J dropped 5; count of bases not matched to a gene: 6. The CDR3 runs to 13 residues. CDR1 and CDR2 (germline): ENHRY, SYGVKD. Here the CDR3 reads CATSGQGADEQYF. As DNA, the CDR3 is TGTGCCACTTCGGGACAGGGGGCCGACGAGCAGTACTTC.

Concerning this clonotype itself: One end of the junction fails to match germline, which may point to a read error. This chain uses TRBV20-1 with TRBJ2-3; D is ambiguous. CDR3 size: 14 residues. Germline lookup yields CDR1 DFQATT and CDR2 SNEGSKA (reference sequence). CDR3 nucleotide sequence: TGCAGTGCTCGAGATCGCGGCGGCACAAATACGCAGTATTTT. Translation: CSARDRGGTNTQYF.

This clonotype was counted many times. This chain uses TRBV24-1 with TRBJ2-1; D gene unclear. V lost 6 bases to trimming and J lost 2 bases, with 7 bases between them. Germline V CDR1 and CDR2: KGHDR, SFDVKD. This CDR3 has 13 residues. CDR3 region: CATSRAPYNEQFF. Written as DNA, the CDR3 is TGTGCCACCAGTCGAGCTCCCTACAATGAGCAGTTCTTC.

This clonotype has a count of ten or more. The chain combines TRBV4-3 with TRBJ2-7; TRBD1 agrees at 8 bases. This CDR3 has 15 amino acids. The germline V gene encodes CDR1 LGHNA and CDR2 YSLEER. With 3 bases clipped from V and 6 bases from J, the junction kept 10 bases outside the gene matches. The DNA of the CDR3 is TGCGCCAGCAGCCAGGCCTGGACAGGGCTCGGCGAGCAGTACTTC. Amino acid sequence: CASSQAWTGLGEQYF.

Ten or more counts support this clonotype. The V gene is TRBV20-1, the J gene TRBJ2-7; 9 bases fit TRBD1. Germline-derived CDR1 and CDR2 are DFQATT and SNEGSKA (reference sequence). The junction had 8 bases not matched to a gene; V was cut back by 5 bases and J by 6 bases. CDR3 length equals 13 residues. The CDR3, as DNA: TGCAGTGCTCAACAACAGGGGGCGCGCGAGCAGTACTTC. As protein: CSAQQQGAREQYF.

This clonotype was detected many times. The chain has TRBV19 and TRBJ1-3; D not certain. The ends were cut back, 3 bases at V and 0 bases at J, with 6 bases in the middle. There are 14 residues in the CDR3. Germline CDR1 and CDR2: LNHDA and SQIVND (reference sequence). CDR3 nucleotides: TGTGCCAGTAGTATCACTTTCTCTGGAAACACCATATATTTT. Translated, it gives CASSITFSGNTIYF. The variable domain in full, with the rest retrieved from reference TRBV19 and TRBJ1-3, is DGGITQSPKYLFRKEGQNVTLSCEQNLNHDAMYWYRQDPGQGLRLIYYSQIVNDFQKGDIAEGYSVSREKKESFPLTVTSAQKNPTAFYLCASSITFSGNTIYFGEGSWLTVV.

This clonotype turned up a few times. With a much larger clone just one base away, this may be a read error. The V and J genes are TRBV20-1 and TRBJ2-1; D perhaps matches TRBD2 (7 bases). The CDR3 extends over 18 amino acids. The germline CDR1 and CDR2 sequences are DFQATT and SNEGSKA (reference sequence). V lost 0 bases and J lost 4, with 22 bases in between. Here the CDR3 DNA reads TGCAGTGCTAGAGATCCCGGACTAGGGACACAAAAATACAATGAGCAGTTCTTC. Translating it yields CSARDPGLGTQKYNEQFF.

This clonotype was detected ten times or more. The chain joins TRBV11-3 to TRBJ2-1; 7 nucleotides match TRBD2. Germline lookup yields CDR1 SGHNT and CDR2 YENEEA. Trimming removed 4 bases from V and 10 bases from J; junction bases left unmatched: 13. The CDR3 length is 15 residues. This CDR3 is CASSSGLGVSSEQFF. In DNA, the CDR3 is TGTGCCAGCAGCTCCGGACTAGGGGTGTCGTCCGAGCAGTTCTTC.

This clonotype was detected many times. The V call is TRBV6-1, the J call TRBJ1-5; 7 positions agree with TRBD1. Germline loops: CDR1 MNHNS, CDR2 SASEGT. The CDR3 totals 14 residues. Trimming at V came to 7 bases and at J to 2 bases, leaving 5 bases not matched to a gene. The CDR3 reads CASMNRGRNQPQHF. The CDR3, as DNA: TGTGCCAGCATGAACAGGGGACGCAATCAGCCCCAGCATTTT.

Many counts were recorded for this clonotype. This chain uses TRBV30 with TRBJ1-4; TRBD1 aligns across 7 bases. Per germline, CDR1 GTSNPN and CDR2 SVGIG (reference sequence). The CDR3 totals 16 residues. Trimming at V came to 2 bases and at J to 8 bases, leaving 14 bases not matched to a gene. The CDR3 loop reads CAWSTGRQGEEEKLFF. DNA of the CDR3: TGTGCCTGGAGTACCGGCCGACAGGGTGAGGAAGAAAAACTGTTTTTT. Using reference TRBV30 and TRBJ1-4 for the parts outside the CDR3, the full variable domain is SQTIHQWPATLVQPVGSPLSLECTVEGTSNPNLYWYRQAAGRGLQLLFYSVGIGQISSEVPQNLSASRPQDRQFILSSKKLLLSDSGFYLCAWSTGRQGEEEKLFFGSGTQLSVL.

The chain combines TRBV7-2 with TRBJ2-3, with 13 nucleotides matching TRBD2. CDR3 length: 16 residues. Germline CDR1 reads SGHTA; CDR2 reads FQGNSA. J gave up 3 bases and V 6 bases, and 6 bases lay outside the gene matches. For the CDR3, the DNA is TGTGCCAGCAGAGCTGGGACTAGCGGGATTACAGATACGCAGTATTTT. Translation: CASRAGTSGITDTQYF.